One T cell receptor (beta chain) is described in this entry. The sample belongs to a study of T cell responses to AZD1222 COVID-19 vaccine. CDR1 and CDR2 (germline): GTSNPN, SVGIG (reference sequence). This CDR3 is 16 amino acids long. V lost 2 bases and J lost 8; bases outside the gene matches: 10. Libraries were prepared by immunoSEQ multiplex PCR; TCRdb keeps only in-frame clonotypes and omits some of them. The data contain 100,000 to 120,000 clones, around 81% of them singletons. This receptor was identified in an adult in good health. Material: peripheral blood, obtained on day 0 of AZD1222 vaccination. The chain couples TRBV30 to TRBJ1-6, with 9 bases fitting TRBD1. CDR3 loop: CAWSPNGGQGDSPLHF. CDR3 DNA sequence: TGTGCCTGGAGTCCCAACGGGGGACAGGGAGATTCACCCCTCCACTTT.